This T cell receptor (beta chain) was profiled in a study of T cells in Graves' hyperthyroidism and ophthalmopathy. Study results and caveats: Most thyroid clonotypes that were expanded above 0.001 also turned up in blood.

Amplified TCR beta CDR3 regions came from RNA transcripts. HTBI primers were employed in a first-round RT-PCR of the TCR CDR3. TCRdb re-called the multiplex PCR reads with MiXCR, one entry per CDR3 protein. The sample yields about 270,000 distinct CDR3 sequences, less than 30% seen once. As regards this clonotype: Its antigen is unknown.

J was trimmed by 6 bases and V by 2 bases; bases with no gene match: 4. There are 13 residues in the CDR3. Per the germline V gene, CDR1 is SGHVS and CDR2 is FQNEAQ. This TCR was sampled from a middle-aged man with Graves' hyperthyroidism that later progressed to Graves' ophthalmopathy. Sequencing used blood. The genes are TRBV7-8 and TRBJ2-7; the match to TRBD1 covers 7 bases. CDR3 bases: TGTGCCAGCAGCTTATCACAGGGGTCCGAGCAGTACTTC. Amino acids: CASSLSQGSEQYF.